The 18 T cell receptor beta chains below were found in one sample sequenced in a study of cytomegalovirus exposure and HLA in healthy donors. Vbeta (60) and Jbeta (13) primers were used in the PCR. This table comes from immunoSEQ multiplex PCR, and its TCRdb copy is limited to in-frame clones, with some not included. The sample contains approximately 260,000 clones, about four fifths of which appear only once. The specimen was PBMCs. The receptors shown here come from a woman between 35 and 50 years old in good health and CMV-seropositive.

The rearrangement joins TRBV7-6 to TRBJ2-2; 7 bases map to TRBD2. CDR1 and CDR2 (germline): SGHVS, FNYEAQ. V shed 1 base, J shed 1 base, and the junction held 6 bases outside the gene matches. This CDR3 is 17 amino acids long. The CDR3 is CASSLGRDYQNTGELFF. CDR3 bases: TGTGCCAGCAGCTTAGGACGGGACTACCAGAACACCGGGGAGCTGTTTTTT.

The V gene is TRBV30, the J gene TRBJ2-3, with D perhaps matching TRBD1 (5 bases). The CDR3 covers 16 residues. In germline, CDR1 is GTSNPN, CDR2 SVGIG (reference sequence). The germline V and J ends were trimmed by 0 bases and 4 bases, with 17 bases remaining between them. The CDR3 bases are TGTGCCTGGAGTGTAGGATTAGAGCTCAGGGCAGATACGCAGTATTTT. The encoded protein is CAWSVGLELRADTQYF.

The CDR3: CASSLLGGTGEAFF. The CDR3 region has the DNA TGCGCCAGCAGCTTGTTGGGAGGAACAGGTGAAGCTTTCTTT. The J gene is TRBJ1-1, the V gene TRBV5-1; D might be TRBD1 (5 bases). Trimming shortened V by 1 base and J by 7 bases, and 14 bases separated the two germline ends. The germline gives CDR1 SGHRS, CDR2 YFSETQ. CDR3 length equals 14 residues.

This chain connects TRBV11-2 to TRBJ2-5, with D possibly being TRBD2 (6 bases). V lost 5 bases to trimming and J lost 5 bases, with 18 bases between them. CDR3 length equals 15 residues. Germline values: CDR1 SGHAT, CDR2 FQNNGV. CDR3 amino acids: CASSPGPGAVETQYF. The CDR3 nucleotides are TGTGCCAGCAGCCCCGGGCCGGGAGCAGTTGAGACCCAGTACTTC.

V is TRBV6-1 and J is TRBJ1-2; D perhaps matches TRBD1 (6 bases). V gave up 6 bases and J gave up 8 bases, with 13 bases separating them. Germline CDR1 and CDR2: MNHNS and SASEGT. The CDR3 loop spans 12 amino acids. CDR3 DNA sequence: TGTGCCAGCAGAGCACAGGGTTCCGGCTACACCTTC. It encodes CASRAQGSGYTF.

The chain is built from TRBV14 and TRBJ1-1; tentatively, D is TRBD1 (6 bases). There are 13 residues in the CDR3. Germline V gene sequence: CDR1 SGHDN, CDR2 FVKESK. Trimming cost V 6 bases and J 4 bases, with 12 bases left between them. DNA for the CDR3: TGTGCCAGCAGACTACAGGGTGTCACTGAAGCTTTCTTT. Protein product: CASRLQGVTEAFF. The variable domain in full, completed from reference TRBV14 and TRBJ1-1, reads EAGVTQFPSHSVIEKGQTVTLRCDPISGHDNLYWYRRVMGKEIKFLLHFVKESKQDESGMPNNRFLAERTGGTYSTLKVQPAELEDSGVYFCASRLQGVTEAFFGQGTRLTVV.

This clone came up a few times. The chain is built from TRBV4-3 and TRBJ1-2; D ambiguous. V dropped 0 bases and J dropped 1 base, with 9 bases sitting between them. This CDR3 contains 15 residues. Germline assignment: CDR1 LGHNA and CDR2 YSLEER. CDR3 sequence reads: CASSQDLSFNYGYTF. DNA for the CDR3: TGCGCCAGCAGCCAAGACCTTAGCTTTAACTATGGCTACACCTTC.

DNA for the CDR3: TGTGCCATCAGTGAGGCGGCTAACTCTGGAAACACCATATATTTT. Amino acids: CAISEAANSGNTIYF. This chain joins TRBV10-3 and TRBJ1-3; no definite D call. The V end was cut by 2 bases, the J end by 0 bases, with 8 bases between. CDR1 is ENHRY, CDR2 SYGVKD, per germline. The CDR3 contains 15 residues.

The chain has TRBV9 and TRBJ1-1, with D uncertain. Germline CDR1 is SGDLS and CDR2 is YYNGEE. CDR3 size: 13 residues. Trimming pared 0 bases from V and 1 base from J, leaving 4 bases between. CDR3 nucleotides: TGTGCCAGCAGCGTAGGCGAGAACACTGAAGCTTTCTTT. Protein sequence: CASSVGENTEAFF.

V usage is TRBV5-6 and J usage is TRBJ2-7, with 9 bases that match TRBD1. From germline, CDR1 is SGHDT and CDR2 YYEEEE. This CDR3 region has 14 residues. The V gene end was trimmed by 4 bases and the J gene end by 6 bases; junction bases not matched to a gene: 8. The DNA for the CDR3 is TGTGCCAGCAGCAGGGGACAGGGAACGGGCGAGCAGTACTTC. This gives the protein CASSRGQGTGEQYF.

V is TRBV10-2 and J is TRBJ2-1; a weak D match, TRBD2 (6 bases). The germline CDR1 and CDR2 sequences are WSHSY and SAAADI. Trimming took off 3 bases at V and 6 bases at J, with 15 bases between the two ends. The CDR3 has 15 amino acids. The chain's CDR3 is CASSERRDGPNEQFF. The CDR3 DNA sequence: TGCGCCAGCAGTGAAAGGAGGGATGGCCCCAATGAGCAGTTCTTC.

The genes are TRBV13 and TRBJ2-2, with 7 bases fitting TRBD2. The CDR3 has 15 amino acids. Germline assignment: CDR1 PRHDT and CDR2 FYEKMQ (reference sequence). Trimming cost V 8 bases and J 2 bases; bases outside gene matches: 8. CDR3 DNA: TGTGCCAGCGGGGGGGTAAACTCCAACACCGGGGAGCTGTTTTTT. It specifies CASGGVNSNTGELFF.

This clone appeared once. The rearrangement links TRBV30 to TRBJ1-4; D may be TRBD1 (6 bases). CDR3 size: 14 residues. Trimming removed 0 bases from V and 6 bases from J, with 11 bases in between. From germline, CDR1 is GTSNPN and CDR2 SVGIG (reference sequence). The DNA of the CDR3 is TGTGCCTGGAGTGTGGTCAGGGGATATGAAAAACTGTTTTTT. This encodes CAWSVVRGYEKLFF.

CDR3 DNA: TGTGCCATCAGTGAGTCGGCGGGCAGCTCCTACGAGCAGTACTTC. It codes for CAISESAGSSYEQYF. This rearrangement joins TRBV10-3 to TRBJ2-5; a weak D match, TRBD2 (5 bases). The J call may be incorrect, as the DNA end agrees better with TRBJ2-7. CDR1 is ENHRY, CDR2 SYGVKD, per germline. The CDR3 sequence is 15 residues long.

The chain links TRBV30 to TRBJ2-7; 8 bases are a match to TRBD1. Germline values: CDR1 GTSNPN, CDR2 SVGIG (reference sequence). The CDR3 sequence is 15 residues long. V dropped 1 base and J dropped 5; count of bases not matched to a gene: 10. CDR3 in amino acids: CAWSAMPDRAHEQYF. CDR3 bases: TGTGCCTGGAGTGCCATGCCGGACAGGGCCCACGAGCAGTACTTC.

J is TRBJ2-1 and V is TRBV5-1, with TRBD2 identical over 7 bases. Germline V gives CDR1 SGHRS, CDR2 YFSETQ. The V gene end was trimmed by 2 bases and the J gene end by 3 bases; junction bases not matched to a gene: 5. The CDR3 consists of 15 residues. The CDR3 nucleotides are TGCGCCAGCAGCTTTGGCGGGGGAGGCTACAATGAGCAGTTCTTC. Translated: CASSFGGGGYNEQFF.

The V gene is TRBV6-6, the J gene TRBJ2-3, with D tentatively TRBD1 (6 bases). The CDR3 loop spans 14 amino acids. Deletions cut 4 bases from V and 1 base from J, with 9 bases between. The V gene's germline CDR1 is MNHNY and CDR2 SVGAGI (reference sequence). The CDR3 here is CASSWGPGTDTQYF. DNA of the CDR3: TGTGCCAGCAGTTGGGGGCCCGGCACAGATACGCAGTATTTT.

In DNA form, the CDR3 reads TGTGCCAGCAGCTTTGACGTACAGCCTCAAGAGACCCAGTACTTC. Amino acid sequence: CASSFDVQPQETQYF. The genes are TRBV7-8 and TRBJ2-5, with D uncertain. Trimming took 3 bases from V and 2 from J, leaving 13 bases between them. This CDR3 has 15 amino acids. Germline-derived CDR1 and CDR2 are SGHVS and FQNEAQ.